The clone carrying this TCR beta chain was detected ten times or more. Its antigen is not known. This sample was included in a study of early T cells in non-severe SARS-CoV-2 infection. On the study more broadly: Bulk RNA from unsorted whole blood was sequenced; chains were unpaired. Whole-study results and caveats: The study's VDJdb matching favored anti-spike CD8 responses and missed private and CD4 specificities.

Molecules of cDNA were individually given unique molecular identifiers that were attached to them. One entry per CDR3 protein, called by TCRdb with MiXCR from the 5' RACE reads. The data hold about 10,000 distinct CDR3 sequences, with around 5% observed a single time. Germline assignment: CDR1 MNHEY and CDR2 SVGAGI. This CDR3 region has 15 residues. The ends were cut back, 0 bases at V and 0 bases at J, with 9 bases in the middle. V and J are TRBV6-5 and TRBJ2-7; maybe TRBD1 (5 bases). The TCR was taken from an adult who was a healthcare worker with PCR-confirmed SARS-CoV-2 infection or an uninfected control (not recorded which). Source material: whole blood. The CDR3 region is CASSYSQGSSYEQYF. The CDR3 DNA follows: TGTGCCAGCAGTTACTCTCAGGGTAGCTCCTACGAGCAGTACTTC.